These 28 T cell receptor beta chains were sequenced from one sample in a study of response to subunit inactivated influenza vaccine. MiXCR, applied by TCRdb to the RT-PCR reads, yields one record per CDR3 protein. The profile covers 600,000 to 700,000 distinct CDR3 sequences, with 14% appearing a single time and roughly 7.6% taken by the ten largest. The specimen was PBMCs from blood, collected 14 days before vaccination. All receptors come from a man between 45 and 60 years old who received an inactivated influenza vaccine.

This chain's CDR3 is CASSQAGEMNTQYF. Written as DNA, the CDR3 is TGTGCCAGCAGCCAAGCGGGCGAGATGAATACGCAGTATTTT. The rearrangement uses TRBV3-1 and TRBJ2-3, with D unclear. Germline V gene data show CDR1 as LGHDT and CDR2 as YNNKEL (reference sequence). The CDR3 runs 14 residues. V lost 1 base and J 7 bases, leaving 12 bases between the germline ends.

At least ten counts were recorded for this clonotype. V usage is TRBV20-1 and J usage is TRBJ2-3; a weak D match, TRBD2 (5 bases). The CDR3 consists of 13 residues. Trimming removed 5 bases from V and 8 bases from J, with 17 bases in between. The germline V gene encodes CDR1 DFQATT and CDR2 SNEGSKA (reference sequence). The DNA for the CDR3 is TGCAGTGCTCCCGCCCAACTGGCGGGTACGCAGTATTTT. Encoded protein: CSAPAQLAGTQYF.

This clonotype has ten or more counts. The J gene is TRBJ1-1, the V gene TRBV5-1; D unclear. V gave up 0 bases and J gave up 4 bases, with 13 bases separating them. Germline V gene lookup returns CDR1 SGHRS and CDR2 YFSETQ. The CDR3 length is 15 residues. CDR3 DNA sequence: TGCGCCAGCAGCTTGGAGGGTATGTCGGGCACTGAAGCTTTCTTT. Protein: CASSLEGMSGTEAFF.

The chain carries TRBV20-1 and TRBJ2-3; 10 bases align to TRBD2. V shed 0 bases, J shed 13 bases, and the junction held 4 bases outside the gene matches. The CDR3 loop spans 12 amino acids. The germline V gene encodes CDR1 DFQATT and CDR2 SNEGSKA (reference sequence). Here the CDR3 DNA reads TGCAGTGCTAGAGAAGCGGGAGGGCCTGAGTATTTT. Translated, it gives CSAREAGGPEYF.

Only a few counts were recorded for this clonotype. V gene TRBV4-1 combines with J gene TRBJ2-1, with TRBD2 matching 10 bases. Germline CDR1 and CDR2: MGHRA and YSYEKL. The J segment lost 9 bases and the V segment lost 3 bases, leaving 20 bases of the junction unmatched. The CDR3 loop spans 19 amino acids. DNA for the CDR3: TGCGCCAGCAGCCATCCCATAAGAGCGGGAGCGGGGGGGCGAGGTGAGCAGTTCTTC. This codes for CASSHPIRAGAGGRGEQFF.

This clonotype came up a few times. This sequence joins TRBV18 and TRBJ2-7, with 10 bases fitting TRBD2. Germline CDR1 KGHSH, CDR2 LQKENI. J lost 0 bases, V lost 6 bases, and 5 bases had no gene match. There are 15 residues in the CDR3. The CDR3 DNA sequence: TGTGCCAGCTCCCAGGGACTAGCGACCTCCTACGAGCAGTACTTC. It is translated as CASSQGLATSYEQYF.

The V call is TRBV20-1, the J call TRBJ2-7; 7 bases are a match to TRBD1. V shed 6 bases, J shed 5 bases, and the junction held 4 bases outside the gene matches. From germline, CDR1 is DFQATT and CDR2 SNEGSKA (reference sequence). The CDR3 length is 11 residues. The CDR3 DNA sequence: TGCAGTGCCAGTCAGGGGGACGAGCAGTACTTC. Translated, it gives CSASQGDEQYF.

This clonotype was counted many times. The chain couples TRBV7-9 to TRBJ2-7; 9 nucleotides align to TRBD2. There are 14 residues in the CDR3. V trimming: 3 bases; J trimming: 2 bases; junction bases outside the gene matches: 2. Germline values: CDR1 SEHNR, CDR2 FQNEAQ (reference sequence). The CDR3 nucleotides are TGTGCCAGCAGCTTTAGCGGGGGACCCTACGAGCAGTACTTC. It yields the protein CASSFSGGPYEQYF.

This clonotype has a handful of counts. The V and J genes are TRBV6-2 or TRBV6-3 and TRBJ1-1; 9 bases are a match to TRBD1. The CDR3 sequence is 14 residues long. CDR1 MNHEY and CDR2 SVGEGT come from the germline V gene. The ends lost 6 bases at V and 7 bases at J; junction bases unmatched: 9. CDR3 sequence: CASRPQGAVSEAFF. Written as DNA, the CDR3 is TGTGCCAGCAGACCACAGGGGGCTGTCAGTGAAGCTTTCTTT.

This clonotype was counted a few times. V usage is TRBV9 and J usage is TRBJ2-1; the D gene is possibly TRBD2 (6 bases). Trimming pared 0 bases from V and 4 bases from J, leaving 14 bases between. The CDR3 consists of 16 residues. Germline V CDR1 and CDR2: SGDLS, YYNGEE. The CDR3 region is CASSVDWRDLYNEQFF. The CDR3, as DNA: TGTGCCAGCAGCGTAGACTGGCGGGATTTATACAATGAGCAGTTCTTC.

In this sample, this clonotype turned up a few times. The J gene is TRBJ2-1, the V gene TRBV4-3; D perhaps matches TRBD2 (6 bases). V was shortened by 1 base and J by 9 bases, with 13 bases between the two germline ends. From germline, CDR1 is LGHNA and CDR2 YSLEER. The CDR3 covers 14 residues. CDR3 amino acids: CASSQAGGSGEQFF. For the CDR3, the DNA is TGCGCCAGCAGCCAAGCCGGAGGGAGCGGTGAGCAGTTCTTC.

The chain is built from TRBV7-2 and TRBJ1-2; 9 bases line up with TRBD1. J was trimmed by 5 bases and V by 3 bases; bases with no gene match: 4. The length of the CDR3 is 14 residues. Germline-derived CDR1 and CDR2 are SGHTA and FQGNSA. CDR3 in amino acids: CASSLDRGLYGYTF. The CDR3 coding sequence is TGTGCCAGCAGCTTGGACAGGGGATTATATGGCTACACCTTC.

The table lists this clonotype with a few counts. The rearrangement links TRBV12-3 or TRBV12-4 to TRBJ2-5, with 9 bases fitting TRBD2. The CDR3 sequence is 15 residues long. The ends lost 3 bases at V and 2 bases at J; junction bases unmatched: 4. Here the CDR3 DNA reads TGTGCCAGCAGTTTCCCTAGCGGGATTCAAGAGACCCAGTACTTC. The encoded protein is CASSFPSGIQETQYF.

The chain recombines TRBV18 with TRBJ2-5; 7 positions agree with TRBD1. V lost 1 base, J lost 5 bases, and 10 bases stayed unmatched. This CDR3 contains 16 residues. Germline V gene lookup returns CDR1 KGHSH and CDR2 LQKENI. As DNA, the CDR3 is TGTGCCAGCTCACCACTACCAGGACAGGCATCCGAGACCCAGTACTTC. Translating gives CASSPLPGQASETQYF.

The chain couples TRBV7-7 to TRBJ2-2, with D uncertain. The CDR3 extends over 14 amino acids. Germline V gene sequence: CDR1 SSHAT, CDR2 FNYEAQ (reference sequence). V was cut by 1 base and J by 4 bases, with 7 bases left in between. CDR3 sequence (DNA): TGTGCCAGCAGCTTAGAAATCTTCACCGGGGAGCTGTTTTTT. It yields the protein CASSLEIFTGELFF.

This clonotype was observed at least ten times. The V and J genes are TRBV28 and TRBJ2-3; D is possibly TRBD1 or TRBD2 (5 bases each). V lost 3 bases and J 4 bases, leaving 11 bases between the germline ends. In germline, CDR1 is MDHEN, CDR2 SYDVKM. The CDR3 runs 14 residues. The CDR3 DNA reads TGTGCCAGCAGTTTTCCCAGGGACGCAGATACGCAGTATTTT. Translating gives CASSFPRDADTQYF. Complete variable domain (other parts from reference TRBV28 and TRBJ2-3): DVKVTQSSRYLVKRTGEKVFLECVQDMDHENMFWYRQDPGLGLRLIYFSYDVKMKEKGDIPEGYSVSREKKERFSLILESASTNQTSMYLCASSFPRDADTQYFGPGTRLTVL.

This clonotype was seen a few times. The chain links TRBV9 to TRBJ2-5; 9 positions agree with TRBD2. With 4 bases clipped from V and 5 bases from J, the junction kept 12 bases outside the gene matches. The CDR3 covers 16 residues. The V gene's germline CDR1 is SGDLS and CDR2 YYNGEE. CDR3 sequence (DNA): TGTGCCAGCAGCCACTCGGCGGGAGGGCCCCGGGAGACCCAGTACTTC. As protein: CASSHSAGGPRETQYF.

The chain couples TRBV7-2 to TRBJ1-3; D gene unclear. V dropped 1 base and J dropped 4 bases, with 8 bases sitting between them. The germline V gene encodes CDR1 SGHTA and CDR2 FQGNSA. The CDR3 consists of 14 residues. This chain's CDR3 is CASSLGARGNTIYF. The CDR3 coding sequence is TGTGCCAGCAGCTTAGGGGCACGGGGAAACACCATATATTTT.

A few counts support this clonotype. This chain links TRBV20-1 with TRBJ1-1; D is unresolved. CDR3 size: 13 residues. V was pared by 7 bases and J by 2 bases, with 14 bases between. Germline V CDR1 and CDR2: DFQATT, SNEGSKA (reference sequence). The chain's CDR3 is CSVRRMTNTEAFF. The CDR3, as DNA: TGCAGTGTTAGGAGAATGACTAACACTGAAGCTTTCTTT.

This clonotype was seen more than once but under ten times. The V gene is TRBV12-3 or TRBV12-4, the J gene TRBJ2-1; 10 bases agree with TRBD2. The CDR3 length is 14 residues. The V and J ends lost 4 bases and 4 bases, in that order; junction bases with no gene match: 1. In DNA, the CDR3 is TGTGCCAGCAGTTGGACTAGCGGATACAATGAGCAGTTCTTC. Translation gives CASSWTSGYNEQFF.

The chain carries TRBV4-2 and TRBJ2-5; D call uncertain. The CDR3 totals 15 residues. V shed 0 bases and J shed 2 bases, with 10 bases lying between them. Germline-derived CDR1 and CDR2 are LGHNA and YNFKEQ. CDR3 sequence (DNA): TGTGCCAGCAGCCAAGATCAAGGTGCGCAAGAGACCCAGTACTTC. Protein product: CASSQDQGAQETQYF.

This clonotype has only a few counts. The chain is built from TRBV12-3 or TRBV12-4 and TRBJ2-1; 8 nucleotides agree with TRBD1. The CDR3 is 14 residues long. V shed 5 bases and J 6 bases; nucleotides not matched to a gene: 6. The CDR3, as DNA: TGTGCCAGCAGTGCCCTGACAGGGGTCAATGAGCAGTTCTTC. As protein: CASSALTGVNEQFF.

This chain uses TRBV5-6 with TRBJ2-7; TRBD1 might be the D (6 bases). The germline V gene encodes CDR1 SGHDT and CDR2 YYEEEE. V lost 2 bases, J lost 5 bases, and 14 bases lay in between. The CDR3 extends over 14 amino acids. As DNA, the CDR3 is TGTGCCAGCAGCTTTGGCAGGGGATCTAACGAGCAGTACTTC. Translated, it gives CASSFGRGSNEQYF.

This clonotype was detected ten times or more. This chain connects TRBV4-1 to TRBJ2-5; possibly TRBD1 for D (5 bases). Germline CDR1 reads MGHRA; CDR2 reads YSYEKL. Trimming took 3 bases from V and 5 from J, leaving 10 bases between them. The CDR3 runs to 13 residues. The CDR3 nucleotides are TGCGCCAGCAGCCAGGGCGACAGCGAGACCCAGTACTTC. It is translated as CASSQGDSETQYF.

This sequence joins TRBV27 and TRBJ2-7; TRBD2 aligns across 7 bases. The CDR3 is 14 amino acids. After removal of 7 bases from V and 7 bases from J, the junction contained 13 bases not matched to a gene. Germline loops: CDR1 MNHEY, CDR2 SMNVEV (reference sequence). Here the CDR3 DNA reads TGTGCCAGCAACCCCATTAGCGGGTCTCGAGAGCAGTACTTC. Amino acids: CASNPISGSREQYF.

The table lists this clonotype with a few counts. CDR3 DNA sequence: TGTGCCAGCAGCTCCCCTACCGCAGGGACCCAGTACTTC. Translation gives CASSSPTAGTQYF. The V and J genes are TRBV7-2 and TRBJ2-5; D call uncertain. Germline V gene data show CDR1 as SGHTA and CDR2 as FQGNSA. CDR3 size: 13 residues. Trimming pared 4 bases from V and 7 bases from J, leaving 13 bases between.

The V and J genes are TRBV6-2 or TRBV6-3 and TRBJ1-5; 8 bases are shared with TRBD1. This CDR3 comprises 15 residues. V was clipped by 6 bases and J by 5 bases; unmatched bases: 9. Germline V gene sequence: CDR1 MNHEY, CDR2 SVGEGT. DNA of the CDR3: TGTGCCAGCAGCACGGACAGGGAAGGGGATCAGCCCCAGCATTTT. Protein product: CASSTDREGDQPQHF.

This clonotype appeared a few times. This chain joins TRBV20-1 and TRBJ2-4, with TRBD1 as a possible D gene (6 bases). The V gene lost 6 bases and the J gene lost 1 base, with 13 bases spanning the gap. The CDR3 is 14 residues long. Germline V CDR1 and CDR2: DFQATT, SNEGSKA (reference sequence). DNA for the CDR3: TGCAGTGCCGACCGACAGGTGGCCAAAAACATTCAGTACTTC. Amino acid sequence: CSADRQVAKNIQYF.